Presented here are 8 T cell receptor beta chains from one specimen sequenced in a study of T cells expressing NK-cell markers. From its re-call of the 5' RACE reads, TCRdb lists each CDR3 protein once, without DNA. The data show fewer than 200,000 distinct CDR3 sequences, and the top ten clones hold 18%. The sample was blood T cells: a sorted CD56 or NKG2C T cell subset, CD4+ or CD8+ T cells, or bulk PBMC T cells (not recorded which). The receptors derive from a woman between 18 and 70 years old in good health.

The chain couples TRBV7-9 to TRBJ2-1; as DNA is missing, the TRBD1 call by TCRdb cannot be tested. Per germline, CDR1 SEHNR and CDR2 FQNEAQ (reference sequence). The CDR3 extends over 15 amino acids. CDR3: CASSIGQGLYNEQFF.

The chain is built from TRBV10-3 and TRBJ1-6; TCRdb selects TRBD1, and the lack of DNA leaves this call unchecked. The CDR3 is 14 amino acids. Germline CDR1 is ENHRY and CDR2 is SYGVKD. The CDR3 loop reads CAITGTASNSPLHF.

This rearrangement joins TRBV5-1 to TRBJ2-2; TCRdb returns TRBD2, unconfirmable since there is no DNA. This CDR3 spans 18 amino acids. Germline V gene sequence: CDR1 SGHRS, CDR2 YFSETQ. The CDR3 is CASSLEFRGRADTGELFF.

The chain uses TRBV7-9 and TRBJ2-1. Germline assignment: CDR1 SEHNR and CDR2 FQNEAQ (reference sequence). The CDR3 covers 13 residues. CDR3 loop: CASSLGLLEEQFF.

The chain couples TRBV20-1 to TRBJ2-7; TCRdb's D call, TRBD1, is unchecked because there is no DNA. The germline V gene encodes CDR1 DFQATT and CDR2 SNEGSKA (reference sequence). The CDR3 loop spans 18 amino acids. CDR3: CSARGLLAGGSDGYEQYF.

The rearrangement uses TRBV5-6 and TRBJ1-4; lacking DNA, the TRBD1 call made by TCRdb goes unchecked. CDR1 is SGHDT, CDR2 YYEEEE, per germline. This CDR3 contains 15 residues. CDR3 protein: CASSPKGVTYEKLFF.

V gene TRBV5-1 combines with J gene TRBJ2-1; TCRdb gives TRBD2 as the D gene, but with no DNA this cannot be confirmed. CDR3 length: 14 amino acids. The germline CDR1 and CDR2 sequences are SGHRS and YFSETQ. CDR3 sequence: CASSSPAGVGEQFF.

This chain connects TRBV7-2 to TRBJ1-1; without DNA, the TCRdb call of TRBD1 cannot be checked. The CDR3 runs to 15 residues. Germline V gene lookup returns CDR1 SGHTA and CDR2 FQGNSA. The CDR3 spells CASSPHEGLNTEAFF.